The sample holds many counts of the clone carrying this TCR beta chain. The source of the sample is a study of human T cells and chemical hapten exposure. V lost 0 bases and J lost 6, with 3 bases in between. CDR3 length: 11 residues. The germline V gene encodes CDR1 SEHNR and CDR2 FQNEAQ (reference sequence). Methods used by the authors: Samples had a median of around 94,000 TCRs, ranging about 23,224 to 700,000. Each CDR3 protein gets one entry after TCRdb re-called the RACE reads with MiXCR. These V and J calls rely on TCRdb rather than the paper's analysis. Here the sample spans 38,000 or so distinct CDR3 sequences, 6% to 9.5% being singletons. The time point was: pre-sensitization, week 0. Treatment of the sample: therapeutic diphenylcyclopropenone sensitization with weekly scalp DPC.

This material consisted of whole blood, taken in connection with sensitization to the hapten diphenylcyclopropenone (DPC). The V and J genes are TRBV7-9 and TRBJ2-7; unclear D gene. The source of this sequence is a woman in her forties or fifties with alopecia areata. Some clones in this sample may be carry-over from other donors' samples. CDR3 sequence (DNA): TGTGCCAGCAGCTTAGCGGGCGAGCAGTACTTC. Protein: CASSLAGEQYF.